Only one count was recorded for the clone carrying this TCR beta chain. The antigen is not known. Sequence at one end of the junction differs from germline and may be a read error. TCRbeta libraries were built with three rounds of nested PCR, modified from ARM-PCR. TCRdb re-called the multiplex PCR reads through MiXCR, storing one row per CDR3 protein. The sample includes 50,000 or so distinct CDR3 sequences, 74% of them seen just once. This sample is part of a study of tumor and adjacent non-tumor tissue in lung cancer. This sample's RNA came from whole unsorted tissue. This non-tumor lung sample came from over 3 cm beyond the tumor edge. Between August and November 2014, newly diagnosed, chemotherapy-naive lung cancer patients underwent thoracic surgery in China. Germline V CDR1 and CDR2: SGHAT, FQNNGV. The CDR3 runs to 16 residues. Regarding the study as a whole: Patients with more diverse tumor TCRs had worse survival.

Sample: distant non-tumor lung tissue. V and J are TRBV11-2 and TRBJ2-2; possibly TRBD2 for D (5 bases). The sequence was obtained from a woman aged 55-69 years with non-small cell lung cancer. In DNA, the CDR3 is TGTGCCTGGAGCTTAGTATTGGCGGCGCACACCGGGGAGCTGTTTTTC. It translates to CAWSLVLAAHTGELFF.